These 11 T cell receptor beta chains were sequenced from one sample in a study of CD8+ T cells in alopecia areata. CD4, CD8alpha, NKG2D, NKG2ACE and other markers were used to sort pooled cutaneous lymph node cells. Following extraction, RNA underwent reverse transcription to cDNA, which served as the sequencing template. Sequenced by immunoSEQ multiplex PCR; TCRdb stores in-frame clones only, minus some. The sample is made up of over 250,000 clones, none counted only once. The source material was CD4+ T cells sorted from a lymph node. The receptor set was obtained from a C3H/HeJ mouse with alopecia areata. For this mouse line, the MHC haplotype is H2-k.

In this sample, this clone turned up a few times. The genes and germline here are from mouse. The CDR3 goes on 4 residues after the read ends, and that part is filled in from the germline J gene. The chain is built from TRBV13-3 and TRBJ2-7, with 8 nucleotides matching TRBD2. The trim removed 2 bases at V and 2 bases at J, leaving 3 bases unmatched. Per the germline V gene, CDR1 is NNHDY and CDR2 is SYVADS. The CDR3 has 14 amino acids. The sequenced CDR3 bases are TGTGCCAGCAGTGAAGCTGGGGGGCCCTAT. As protein: CASSEAGGPY. The full-length CDR3 reads as CASSEAGGPYEQYF.

Worth noting for this clone: The germline and genes are mouse ones. The read gets to within 4 residues of the CDR3 end, and the germline J gene fills in the rest. Other DNA sequences in the sample encode the same CDR3. The chain has TRBV13-1 and TRBJ2-3; 7 bases map to TRBD2. The germline gives CDR1 NSHNY, CDR2 SYGAGN. Trimming took 0 bases from V and 1 from J; bases not matched to a gene: 2. The CDR3 extends over 15 amino acids. CDR3 DNA, as far as it was read: TGTGCCAGCAGTGATGGGGGGGGTCGTGCAGAA. This codes for CASSDGGGRAE. The entire CDR3 sequence reads CASSDGGGRAETLYF.

Concerning this clone itself: Genes and germline are mouse. The DNA ends 3 residues before the CDR3 does, and the rest of the CDR3 is filled in from the germline J gene. V is TRBV5 and J is TRBJ1-6; D unclear. TRBJ1-6 is treated as an ORF (open reading frame) with a function not yet certain. The CDR3 has 16 residues. Trimming removed 0 bases at V and 0 bases at J, with 6 bases between. Germline loops: CDR1 LGHNA, CDR2 YNLKQL (reference sequence). The CDR3 here is CASSQDRYSYNSPLYF. CDR3 bases read: TGTGCCAGCAGCCAAGACAGGTATTCCTATAATTCGCCC.

This clone was detected only a few times. Germline and genes here are mouse. Read sequence stops 4 residues before the CDR3 end, and the germline J gene provides the missing end. This chain links TRBV5 with TRBJ2-1, with a tentative D call TRBD1 (5 bases). There are 15 residues in the CDR3. In germline, CDR1 is LGHNA, CDR2 YNLKQL (reference sequence). Trimming removed 1 base from V and 0 bases from J, with 7 bases in between. CDR3 bases read: TGTGCCAGCAGCCAAGTGAGGGGTAACTATGCT. Translation: CASSQVRGNYA. The whole CDR3 sequence reads CASSQVRGNYAEQFF.

A word on this clone: Gene labels here are mouse ones. The read halts 4 residues ahead of the CDR3 end, with the missing end drawn from the germline J gene. The V gene is TRBV17, the J gene TRBJ1-1; maybe TRBD1 (6 bases). The germline V gene encodes CDR1 MNHDT and CDR2 YYDKIL. The CDR3 runs 13 residues. V was trimmed by 4 bases and J by 4 bases, leaving 10 bases between them. CDR3 DNA, as far as it was read: TGTGCTAGCAGTAACAGGGATGTCACA. It codes for CASSNRDVT. Given in full, the CDR3 is CASSNRDVTEVFF. The full variable domain, with the rest looked up from reference TRBV17 and TRBJ1-1, is DTTVKQNPRYKLARVGKPVNLICSQTMNHDTMYWYQKKPNQAPKLLLFYYDKILNREADTFEKFQSSRPNNSFCSLYIGSAGLEYSAMYLCASSNRDVTEVFFGKGTRLTVV.

As regards this clone: The gene names here belong to mouse. The read finishes 4 residues shy of the CDR3 end, and the germline J gene is used to complete it. This chain connects TRBV1 to TRBJ1-1, with D possibly TRBD1 on 6 matching bases. Trimming stripped 5 bases from V and 1 base from J, with 14 bases between. The CDR3 totals 15 residues. CDR1 is NSQYPW and CDR2 is LRSPGD in the germline V gene (reference sequence). CDR3 DNA, as far as it was read: TGCACCTGCAGTCACAGGGTAGGGGTAAACACA. It specifies CTCSHRVGVNT. The complete CDR3 sequence is CTCSHRVGVNTEVFF.

This clone was counted only a few times. A much larger clone sits a single nucleotide away, making a read error possible. Mouse gene names and germline throughout. Read sequence stops 4 residues before the CDR3 end, and the germline J gene provides the missing end. Other nucleotide sequences in the sample specify the same CDR3. The chain employs TRBV14 and TRBJ1-1, with D tentatively TRBD1 (6 bases). Germline CDR1 SGHDT, CDR2 FRDEAV. The CDR3 runs to 14 residues. The V and J ends lost 5 bases and 0 bases respectively, with 11 bases between them. The sequenced part of the CDR3 DNA is TGTGCCAGCAGCCCCGGGACACCAAACACA. The encoded protein is CASSPGTPNT. In full, the CDR3 is CASSPGTPNTEVFF. The variable domain in full, completed from reference TRBV14 and TRBJ1-1, reads EAGVTQSPRYAVLQEGQAVSFWCDPISGHDTLYWYQQPRDQGPQLLVYFRDEAVIDNSQLPSDRFSAVRPKGTNSTLKIQSAKQGDTATYLCASSPGTPNTEVFFGKGTRLTVV.

Notes on this clone: Gene and germline names: mouse. Read coverage stops 4 residues before the CDR3 terminus; the germline J gene supplies the remainder. Other DNA sequences within the sample encode an identical CDR3. The chain has TRBV1 and TRBJ2-1; 8 bases match TRBD1. The J segment lost 3 bases and the V segment lost 0 bases, leaving 1 base of the junction unmatched. Germline CDR1 and CDR2: NSQYPW and LRSPGD (reference sequence). The CDR3 has 15 residues. CDR3 residues: CTCSAEGTGYAEQFF. The covered CDR3 bases are TGCACCTGCAGTGCAGAAGGGACAGGCTATGCT.

Worth noting for this clone: Gene labels here are mouse ones. The read falls 4 residues short of the CDR3 end, and the missing part is taken from the germline J gene. The V and J genes are TRBV14 and TRBJ2-5, with 13 bases fitting TRBD2. In germline, CDR1 is SGHDT, CDR2 FRDEAV. Germline trimming cut 5 bases from V and 2 bases from J; bases unmatched to any gene: 8. This CDR3 spans 17 amino acids. The CDR3 bases that were read are TGTGCCAGCAGCCACGGACTGGGGGGGCGTTCCCAAGAC. Translation: CASSHGLGGRSQD. The CDR3, in full, reads CASSHGLGGRSQDTQYF.

In regard to this clone: Mouse germline and gene names are used. The read comes to an end 4 residues before the CDR3 does, leaving the germline J gene to fill in the end. The chain joins TRBV13-2 to TRBJ2-1, with 8 bases matching TRBD2. Germline CDR1 reads NNHNN; CDR2 reads SYGAGS (reference sequence). The CDR3 contains 15 residues. J gave up 2 bases and V 3 bases, and 4 bases lay outside the gene matches. The CDR3 is CASGGWGGDYAEQFF. Incomplete CDR3 DNA: TGTGCCAGCGGTGGTTGGGGGGGAGACTATGCT.

This clone was seen a handful of times. Each gene name is a mouse one. The read comes to an end 4 residues before the CDR3 does, leaving the germline J gene to fill in the end. The chain carries TRBV13-1 and TRBJ2-1; a weak D match, TRBD1 (6 bases). The germline CDR1 and CDR2 sequences are NSHNY and SYGAGN. Between the trimmed V and J ends, which lost 4 bases and 3 bases, there was a span of 11 bases. CDR3 size: 14 residues. Partial CDR3 DNA: TGTGCCAGCAGTATCCGGGACATCTATGCT. Protein product: CASSIRDIYA. The whole CDR3 is CASSIRDIYAEQFF.